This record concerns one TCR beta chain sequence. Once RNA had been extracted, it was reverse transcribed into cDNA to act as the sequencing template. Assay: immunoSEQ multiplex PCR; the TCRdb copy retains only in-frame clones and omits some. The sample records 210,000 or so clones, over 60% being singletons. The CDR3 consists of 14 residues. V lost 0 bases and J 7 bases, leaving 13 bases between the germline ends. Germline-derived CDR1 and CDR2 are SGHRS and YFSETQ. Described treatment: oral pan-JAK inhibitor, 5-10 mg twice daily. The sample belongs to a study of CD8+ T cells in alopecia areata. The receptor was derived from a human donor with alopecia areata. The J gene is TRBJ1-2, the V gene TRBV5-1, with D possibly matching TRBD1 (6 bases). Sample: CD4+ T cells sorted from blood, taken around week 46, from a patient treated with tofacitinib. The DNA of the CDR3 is TGCGCCAGCAGCTTGGAAACAGGGACGAGTGGCTACACCTTC. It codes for CASSLETGTSGYTF.